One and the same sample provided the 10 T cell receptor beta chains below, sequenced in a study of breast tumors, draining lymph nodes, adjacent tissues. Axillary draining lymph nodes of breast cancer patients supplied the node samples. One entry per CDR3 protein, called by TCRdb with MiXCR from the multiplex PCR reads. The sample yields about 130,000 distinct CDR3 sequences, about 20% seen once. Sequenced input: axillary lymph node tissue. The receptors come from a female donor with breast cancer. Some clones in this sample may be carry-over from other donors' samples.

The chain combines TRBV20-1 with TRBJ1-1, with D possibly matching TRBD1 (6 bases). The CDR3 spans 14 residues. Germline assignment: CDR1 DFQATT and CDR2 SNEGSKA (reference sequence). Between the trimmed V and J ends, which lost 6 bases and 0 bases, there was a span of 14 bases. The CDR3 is CSARIGGMNTEAFF. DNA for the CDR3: TGCAGTGCAAGAATTGGGGGCATGAACACTGAAGCTTTCTTT.

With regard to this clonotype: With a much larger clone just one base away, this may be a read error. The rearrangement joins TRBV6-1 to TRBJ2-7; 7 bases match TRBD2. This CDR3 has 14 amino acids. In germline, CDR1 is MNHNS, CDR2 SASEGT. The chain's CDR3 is CASKAGVLSHEQYF. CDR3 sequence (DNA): TGTGCCAGCAAGGCGGGAGTACTCTCCCACGAGCAGTACTTC.

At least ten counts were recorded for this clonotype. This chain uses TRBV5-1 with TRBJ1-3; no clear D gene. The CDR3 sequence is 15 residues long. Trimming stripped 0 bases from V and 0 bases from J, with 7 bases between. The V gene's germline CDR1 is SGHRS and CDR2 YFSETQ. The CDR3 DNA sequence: TGCGCCAGCAGCTTGGCACAGAGCTCTGGAAACACCATATATTTT. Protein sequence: CASSLAQSSGNTIYF. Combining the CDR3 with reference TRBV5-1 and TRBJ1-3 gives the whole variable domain KAGVTQTPRYLIKTRGQQVTLSCSPISGHRSVSWYQQTPGQGLQFLFEYFSETQRNKGNFPGRFSGRQFSNSRSEMNVSTLELGDSALYLCASSLAQSSGNTIYFGEGSWLTVV.

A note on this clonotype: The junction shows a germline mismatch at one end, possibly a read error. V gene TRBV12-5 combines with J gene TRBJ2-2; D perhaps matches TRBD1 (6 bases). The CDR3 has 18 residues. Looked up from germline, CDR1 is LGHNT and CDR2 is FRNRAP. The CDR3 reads CASGFPGHTGLGTEELFF. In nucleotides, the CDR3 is TGTGCTAGTGGTTTTCCAGGCCATACAGGGTTGGGCACCGAGGAGCTGTTTTTT.

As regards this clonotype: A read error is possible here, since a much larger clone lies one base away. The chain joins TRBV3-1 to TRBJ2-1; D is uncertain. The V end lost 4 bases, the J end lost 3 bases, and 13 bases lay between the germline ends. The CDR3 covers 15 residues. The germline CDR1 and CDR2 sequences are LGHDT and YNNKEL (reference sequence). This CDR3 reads CASSRDRAYYNEQFF. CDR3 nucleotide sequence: TGTGCCAGCAGCCGAGATCGGGCATACTACAATGAGCAGTTCTTC.

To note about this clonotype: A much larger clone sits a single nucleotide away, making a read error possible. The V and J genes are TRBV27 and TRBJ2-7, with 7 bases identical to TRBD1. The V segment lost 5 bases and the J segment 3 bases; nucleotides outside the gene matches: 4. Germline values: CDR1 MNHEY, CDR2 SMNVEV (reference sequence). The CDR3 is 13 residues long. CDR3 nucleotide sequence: TGTGCCAGCAGTGCGACAGGGATCTACGAGCAGTACTTC. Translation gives CASSATGIYEQYF.

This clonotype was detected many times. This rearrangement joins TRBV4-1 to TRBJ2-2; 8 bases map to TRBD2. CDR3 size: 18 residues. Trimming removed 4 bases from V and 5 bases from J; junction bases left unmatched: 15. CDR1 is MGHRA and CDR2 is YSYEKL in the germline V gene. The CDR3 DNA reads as TGCGCCAGCAGCCCCTATCTTAAACAGGGACTAGTGACCGGGGAGCTGTTTTTT. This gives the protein CASSPYLKQGLVTGELFF.

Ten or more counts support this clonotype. CDR3 protein: CASSVEPGQNTGELFF. CDR3 in DNA: TGTGCCAGCAGTGTAGAGCCGGGACAAAACACCGGGGAGCTGTTTTTT. This chain links TRBV6-1 with TRBJ2-2, with a tentative D call TRBD1 (6 bases). Trimming pared 4 bases from V and 2 bases from J, leaving 14 bases between. Germline V gene sequence: CDR1 MNHNS, CDR2 SASEGT. The CDR3 has 16 amino acids.

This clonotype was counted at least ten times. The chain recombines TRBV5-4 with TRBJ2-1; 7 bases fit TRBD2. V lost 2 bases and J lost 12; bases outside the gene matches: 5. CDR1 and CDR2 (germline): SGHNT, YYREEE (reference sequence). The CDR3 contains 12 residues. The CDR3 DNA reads TGTGCCAGCAGCTTAGCTAGCGGCGGGCAGTTCTTC. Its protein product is CASSLASGGQFF.

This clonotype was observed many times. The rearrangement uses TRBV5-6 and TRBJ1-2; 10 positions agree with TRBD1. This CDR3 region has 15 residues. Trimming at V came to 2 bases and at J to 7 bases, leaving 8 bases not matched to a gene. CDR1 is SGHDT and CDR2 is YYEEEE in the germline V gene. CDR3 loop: CASSFTGTGELGYTF. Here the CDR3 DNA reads TGTGCCAGCAGCTTTACTGGGACAGGGGAACTTGGCTACACCTTC. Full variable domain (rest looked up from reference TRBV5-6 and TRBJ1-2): DAGVTQSPTHLIKTRGQQVTLRCSPKSGHDTVSWYQQALGQGPQFIFQYYEEEERQRGNFPDRFSGHQFPNYSSELNVNALLLGDSALYLCASSFTGTGELGYTFGSGTRLTVV.